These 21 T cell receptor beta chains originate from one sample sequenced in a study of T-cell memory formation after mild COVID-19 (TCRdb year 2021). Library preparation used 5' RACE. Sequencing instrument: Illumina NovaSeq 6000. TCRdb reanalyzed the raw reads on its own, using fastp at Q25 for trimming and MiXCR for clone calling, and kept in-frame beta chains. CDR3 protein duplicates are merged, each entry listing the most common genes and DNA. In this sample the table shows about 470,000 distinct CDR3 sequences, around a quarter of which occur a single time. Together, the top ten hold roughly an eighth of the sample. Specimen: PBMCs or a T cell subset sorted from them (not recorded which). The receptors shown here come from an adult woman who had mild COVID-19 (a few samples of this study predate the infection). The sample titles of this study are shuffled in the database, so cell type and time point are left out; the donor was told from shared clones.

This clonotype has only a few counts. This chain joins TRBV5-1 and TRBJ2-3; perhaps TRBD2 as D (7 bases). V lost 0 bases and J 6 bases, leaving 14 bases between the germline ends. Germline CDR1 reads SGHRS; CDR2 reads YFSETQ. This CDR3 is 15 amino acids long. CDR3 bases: TGCGCCAGCAGCTTGGCGGGGGGCCATCGTGATACGCAGTATTTT. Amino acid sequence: CASSLAGGHRDTQYF.

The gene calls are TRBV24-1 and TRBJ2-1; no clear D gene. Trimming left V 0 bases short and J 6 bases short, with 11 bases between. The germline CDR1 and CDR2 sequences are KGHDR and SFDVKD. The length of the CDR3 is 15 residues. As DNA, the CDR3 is TGTGCCACCAGTGATTTGGGTGGATCTGGCAATGAGCAGTTCTTC. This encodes CATSDLGGSGNEQFF.

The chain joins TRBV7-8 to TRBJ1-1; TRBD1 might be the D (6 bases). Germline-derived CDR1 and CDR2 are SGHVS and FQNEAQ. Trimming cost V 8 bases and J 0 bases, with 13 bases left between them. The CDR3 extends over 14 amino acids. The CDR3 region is CASGRGALNTEAFF. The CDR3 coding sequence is TGTGCCAGCGGTAGGGGGGCGCTGAACACTGAAGCTTTCTTT.

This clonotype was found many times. CDR3 protein: CATAGRGIGTDTQYF. In DNA, the CDR3 is TGTGCCACCGCCGGTAGGGGGATTGGCACAGATACGCAGTATTTT. The genes are TRBV24-1 and TRBJ2-3, with TRBD1 as a possible D gene (6 bases). V was pared by 9 bases and J by 1 base, with 16 bases between. From germline, CDR1 is KGHDR and CDR2 SFDVKD. This CDR3 region has 15 residues.

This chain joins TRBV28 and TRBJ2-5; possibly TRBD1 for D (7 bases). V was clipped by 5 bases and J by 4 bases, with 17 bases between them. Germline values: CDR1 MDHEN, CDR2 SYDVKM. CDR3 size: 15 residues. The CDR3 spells CASSTISGGGETQYF. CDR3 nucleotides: TGTGCCAGCAGTACCATTTCAGGGGGAGGAGAGACCCAGTACTTC.

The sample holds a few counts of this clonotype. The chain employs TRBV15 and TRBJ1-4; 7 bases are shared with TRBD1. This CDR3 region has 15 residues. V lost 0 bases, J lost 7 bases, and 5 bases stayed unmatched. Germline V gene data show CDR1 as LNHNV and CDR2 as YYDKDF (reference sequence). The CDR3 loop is CATSRDTDRVEKLFF. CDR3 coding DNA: TGTGCCACCAGCAGAGACACCGACAGGGTTGAAAAACTGTTTTTT.

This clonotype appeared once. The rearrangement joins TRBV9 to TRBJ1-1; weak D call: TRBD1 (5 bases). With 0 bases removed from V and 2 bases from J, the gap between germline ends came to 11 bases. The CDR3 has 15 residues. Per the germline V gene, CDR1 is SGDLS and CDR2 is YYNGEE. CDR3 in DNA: TGTGCCAGCAGCGTAGCTTCGGGACCAAACACTGAAGCTTTCTTT. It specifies CASSVASGPNTEAFF.

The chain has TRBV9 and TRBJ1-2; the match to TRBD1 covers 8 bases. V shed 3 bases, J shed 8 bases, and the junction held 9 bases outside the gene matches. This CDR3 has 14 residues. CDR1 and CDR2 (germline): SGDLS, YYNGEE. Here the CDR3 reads CASSGLQGVIGYTF. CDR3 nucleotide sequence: TGTGCCAGCAGCGGATTACAGGGGGTGATCGGCTACACCTTC.

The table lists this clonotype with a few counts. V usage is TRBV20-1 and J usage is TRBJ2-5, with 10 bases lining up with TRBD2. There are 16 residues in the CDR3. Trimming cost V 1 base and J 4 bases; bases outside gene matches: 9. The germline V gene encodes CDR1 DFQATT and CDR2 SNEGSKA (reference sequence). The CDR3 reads CSARVLEGLATETQYF. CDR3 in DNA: TGCAGTGCTAGAGTGTTGGAGGGACTAGCGACAGAGACCCAGTACTTC.

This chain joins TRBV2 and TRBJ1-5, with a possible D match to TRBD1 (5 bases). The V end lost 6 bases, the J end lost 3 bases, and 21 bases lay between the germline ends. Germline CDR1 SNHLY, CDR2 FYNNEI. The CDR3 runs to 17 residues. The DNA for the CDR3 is TGTGCCAGCAGCGCCAACAGGACGCCACGATCCAATCAGCCCCAGCATTTT. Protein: CASSANRTPRSNQPQHF.

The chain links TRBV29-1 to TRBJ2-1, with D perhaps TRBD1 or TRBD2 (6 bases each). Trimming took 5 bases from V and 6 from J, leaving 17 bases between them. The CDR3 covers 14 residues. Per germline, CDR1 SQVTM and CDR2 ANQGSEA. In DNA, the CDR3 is TGCAGCGTTCCACGGGGGCCTTCTGGCAATGAGCAGTTCTTC. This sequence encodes CSVPRGPSGNEQFF.

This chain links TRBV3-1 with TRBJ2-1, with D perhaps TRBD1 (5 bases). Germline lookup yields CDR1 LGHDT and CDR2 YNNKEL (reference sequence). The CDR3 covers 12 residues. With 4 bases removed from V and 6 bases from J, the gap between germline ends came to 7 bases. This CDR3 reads CASSRTGNEQFF. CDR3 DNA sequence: TGTGCCAGCAGCCGCACAGGCAATGAGCAGTTCTTC.

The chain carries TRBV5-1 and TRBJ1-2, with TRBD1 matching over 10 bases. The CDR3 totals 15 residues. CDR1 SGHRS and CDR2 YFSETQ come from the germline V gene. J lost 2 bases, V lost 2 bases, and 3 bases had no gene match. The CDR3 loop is CASSFTTGGNYGYTF. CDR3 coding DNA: TGCGCCAGCAGCTTTACGACAGGGGGCAACTATGGCTACACCTTC.

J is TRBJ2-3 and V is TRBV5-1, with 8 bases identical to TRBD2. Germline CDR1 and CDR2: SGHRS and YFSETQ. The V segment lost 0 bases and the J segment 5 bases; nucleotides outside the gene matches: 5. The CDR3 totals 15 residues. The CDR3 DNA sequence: TGCGCCAGCAGCTTGGGGTTAGCGGGGCAAGATACGCAGTATTTT. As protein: CASSLGLAGQDTQYF.

Here the CDR3 reads CASSPGLVYEQFF. CDR3 DNA: TGTGCCAGCAGCCCGGGACTAGTTTATGAGCAGTTCTTC. This chain connects TRBV28 to TRBJ2-1, with TRBD2 matching over 8 bases. With 6 bases clipped from V and 8 bases from J, the junction kept 6 bases outside the gene matches. The CDR3 runs to 13 residues. Per the germline V gene, CDR1 is MDHEN and CDR2 is SYDVKM. The full variable domain, rest sourced from reference TRBV28 and TRBJ2-1, is DVKVTQSSRYLVKRTGEKVFLECVQDMDHENMFWYRQDPGLGLRLIYFSYDVKMKEKGDIPEGYSVSREKKERFSLILESASTNQTSMYLCASSPGLVYEQFFGPGTRLTVL.

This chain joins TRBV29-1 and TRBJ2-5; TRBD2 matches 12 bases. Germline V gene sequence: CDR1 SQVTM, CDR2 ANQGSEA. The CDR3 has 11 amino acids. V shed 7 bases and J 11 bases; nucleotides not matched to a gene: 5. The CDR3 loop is CSGTSGASQYF. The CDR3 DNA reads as TGCAGCGGGACTAGCGGGGCCTCTCAGTACTTC.

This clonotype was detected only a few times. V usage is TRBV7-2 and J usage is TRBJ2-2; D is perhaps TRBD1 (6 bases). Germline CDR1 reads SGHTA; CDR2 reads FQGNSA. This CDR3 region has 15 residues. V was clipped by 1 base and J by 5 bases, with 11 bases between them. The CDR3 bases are TGTGCCAGCAGCTTAGTAGGACAGTCTACCGGGGAGCTGTTTTTT. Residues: CASSLVGQSTGELFF. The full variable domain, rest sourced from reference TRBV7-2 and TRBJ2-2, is GAGVSQSPSNKVTEKGKDVELRCDPISGHTALYWYRQSLGQGLEFLIYFQGNSAPDKSGLPSDRFSAERTGGSVSTLTIQRTQQEDSAVYLCASSLVGQSTGELFFGEGSRLTVL.

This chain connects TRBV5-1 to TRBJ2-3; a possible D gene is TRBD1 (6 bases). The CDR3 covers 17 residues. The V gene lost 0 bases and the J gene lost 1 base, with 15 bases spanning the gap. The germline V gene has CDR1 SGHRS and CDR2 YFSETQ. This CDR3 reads CASSLVDRSEGTDTQYF. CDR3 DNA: TGCGCCAGCAGCTTGGTAGACAGGTCGGAGGGCACAGATACGCAGTATTTT.

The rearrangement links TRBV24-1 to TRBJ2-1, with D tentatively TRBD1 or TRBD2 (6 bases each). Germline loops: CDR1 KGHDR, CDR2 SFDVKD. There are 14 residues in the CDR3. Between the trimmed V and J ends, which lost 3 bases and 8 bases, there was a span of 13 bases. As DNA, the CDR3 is TGTGCCACCAGTGATATTCGGGGGCCGGATGAGCAGTTCTTC. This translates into CATSDIRGPDEQFF.

CDR3 DNA sequence: TGCAGTGCTAGGTTACCCCATAAAGCTCCCGTCGCCAAAAACATTCAGTACTTC. This sequence encodes CSARLPHKAPVAKNIQYF. This rearrangement joins TRBV20-1 to TRBJ2-4; D ambiguous. The CDR3 loop spans 18 amino acids. V was shortened by 3 bases and J by 1 base, with 22 bases between the two germline ends. Germline V gene sequence: CDR1 DFQATT, CDR2 SNEGSKA (reference sequence).

The CDR3 loop is CATSGDRYKTEAFF. Written as DNA, the CDR3 is TGTGCCACCAGCGGCGACAGGTATAAAACTGAAGCTTTCTTT. The chain combines TRBV15 with TRBJ1-1; D is perhaps TRBD1 (6 bases). Trimming took 5 bases from V and 5 from J, leaving 15 bases between them. CDR3 length: 14 residues. Germline V CDR1 and CDR2: LNHNV, YYDKDF (reference sequence).